This TCR beta chain derives from a study of blood T cell repertoires in COVID-19. As for the study in general: COVID-19 samples collected from the United States, Italy and Spain covered acute and convalescent phases.

Method: immunoSEQ multiplex PCR; TCRdb's copy keeps in-frame clones and lacks some. The profile covers 350,000 to 550,000 clones, with 87% appearing a single time and roughly 2% taken by the ten largest. The cohort comprised adults aged 18 to 89 years residing in about two dozen US areas. Participants' own reports of clinical history determined their cohort assignment. This clonotype was obtained from a woman aged 18-29 years with acute COVID-19. Sample: PBMCs or T cells enriched from blood (not recorded which).

Here the CDR3 DNA reads TGTGCCAGCAGCTTAGCAGATTTGAGGTCACCCCTCCACTTT. It encodes CASSLADLRSPLHF. The chain combines TRBV7-9 with TRBJ1-6; no firm D call. The germline V and J ends were trimmed by 0 bases and 10 bases, with 10 bases remaining between them. Per germline, CDR1 SEHNR and CDR2 FQNEAQ (reference sequence). The CDR3 is 14 residues long.